What follows is one T cell receptor beta chain and its context. These data are taken from a study of fetal regulatory T cell absence and autoimmunity. Across the study: IPEX patients had exocrine pancreas autoimmunity without clinical diabetes.

The CDR3 contains 13 residues. Trimming left V 0 bases short and J 2 bases short, with 6 bases between. CDR1 and CDR2 (germline): SGHNT, YYREEE (reference sequence). TCRdb's table, derived via immunoSEQ multiplex PCR, lists solely in-frame clones and lacks some. Of approximately 94,000 clones in the sample, less than 80% were seen once. The V call is TRBV5-4, the J call TRBJ2-7; D remains unclear. The sequencing input was pancreas tissue. The clonotype comes from a male donor with IPEX syndrome. CDR3 bases: TGTGCCAGCAGCTTGGGGGCCCCCTACGAGCAGTACTTC. This encodes CASSLGAPYEQYF.